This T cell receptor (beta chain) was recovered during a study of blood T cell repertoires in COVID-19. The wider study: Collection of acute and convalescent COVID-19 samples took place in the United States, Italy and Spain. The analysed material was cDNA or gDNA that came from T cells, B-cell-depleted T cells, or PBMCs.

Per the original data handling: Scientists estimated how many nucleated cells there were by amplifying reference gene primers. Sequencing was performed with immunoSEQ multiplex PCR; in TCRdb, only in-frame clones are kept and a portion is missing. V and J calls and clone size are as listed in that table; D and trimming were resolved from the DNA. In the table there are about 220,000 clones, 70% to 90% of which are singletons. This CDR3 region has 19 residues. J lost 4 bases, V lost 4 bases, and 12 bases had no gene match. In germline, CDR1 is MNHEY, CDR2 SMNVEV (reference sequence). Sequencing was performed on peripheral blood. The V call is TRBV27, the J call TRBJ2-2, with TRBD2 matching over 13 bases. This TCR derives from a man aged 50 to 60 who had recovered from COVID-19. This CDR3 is CASSSSGTSGMVGTGELFF. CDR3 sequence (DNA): TGTGCCAGCAGTTCCTCAGGGACTAGCGGGATGGTGGGCACCGGGGAGCTGTTTTTT.